This T cell receptor beta chain derives from a study of cytomegalovirus exposure and HLA in healthy donors. General observations from the study: Researchers reported from a later analysis that most CMV-associated TCR beta chains appeared HLA-restricted. Certain sequence variants were highly shared and formed a cluster, and this cluster was likely a sequencing artifact. Some public TCRs appeared in many individuals, while most sequences were rare.

The PCR was carried out with 60 Vbeta primers and 13 Jbeta primers. Libraries were prepared by immunoSEQ multiplex PCR; TCRdb keeps only in-frame clonotypes and omits some of them. The table has about 120,000 clones, about 68% seen once; the top ten hold less than 4%. The V gene's germline CDR1 is ENHRY and CDR2 SYGVKD. V shed 6 bases, J shed 7 bases, and the junction held 11 bases outside the gene matches. The CDR3 totals 15 residues. As to this clone: The antigen is undetermined.

The sample was PBMCs. The V and J genes are TRBV10-3 and TRBJ2-1; 8 positions agree with TRBD2. This TCR was recovered from a middle-aged man in good health and CMV-seropositive. The CDR3 region is CAISPQASGSNEQFF. CDR3 sequence (DNA): TGTGCCATCAGCCCCCAGGCTAGCGGGTCAAATGAGCAGTTCTTC.